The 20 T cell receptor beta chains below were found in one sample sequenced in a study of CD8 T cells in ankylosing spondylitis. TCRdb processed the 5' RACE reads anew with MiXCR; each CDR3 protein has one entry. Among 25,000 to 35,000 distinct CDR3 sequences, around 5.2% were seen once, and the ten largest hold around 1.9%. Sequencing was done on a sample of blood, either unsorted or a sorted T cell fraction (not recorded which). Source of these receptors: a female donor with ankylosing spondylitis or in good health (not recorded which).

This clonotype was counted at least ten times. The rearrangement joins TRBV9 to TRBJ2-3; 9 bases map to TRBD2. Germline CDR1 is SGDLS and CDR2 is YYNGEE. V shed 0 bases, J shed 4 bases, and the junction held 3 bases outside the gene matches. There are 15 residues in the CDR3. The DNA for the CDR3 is TGTGCCAGCAGCGTAGTGGCGGGAGGGGCAGATACGCAGTATTTT. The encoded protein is CASSVVAGGADTQYF.

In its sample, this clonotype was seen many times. The CDR3 nucleotides are TGTGCCAGCAGCGTAGGGCTAGCGGGGGGGCCCCTATACAATGAGCAGTTCTTC. Its protein product is CASSVGLAGGPLYNEQFF. V usage is TRBV9 and J usage is TRBJ2-1; 12 bases fit TRBD2. V was pared by 0 bases and J by 4 bases, with 8 bases of the junction left unmatched. The CDR3 is 18 residues long. CDR1 is SGDLS and CDR2 is YYNGEE in the germline V gene.

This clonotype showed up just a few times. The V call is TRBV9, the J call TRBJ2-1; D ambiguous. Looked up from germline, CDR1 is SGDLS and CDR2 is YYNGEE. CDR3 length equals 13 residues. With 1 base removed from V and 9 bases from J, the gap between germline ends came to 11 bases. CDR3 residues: CASSVTERGEQFF. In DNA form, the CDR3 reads TGTGCCAGCAGCGTAACCGAACGAGGTGAGCAGTTCTTC.

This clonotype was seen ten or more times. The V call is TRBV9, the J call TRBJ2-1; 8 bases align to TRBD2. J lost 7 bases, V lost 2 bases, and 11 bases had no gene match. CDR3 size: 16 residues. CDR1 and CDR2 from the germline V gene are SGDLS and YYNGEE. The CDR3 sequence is CASSVSGAGGFNEQFF. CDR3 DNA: TGTGCCAGCAGCGTGTCTGGTGCGGGAGGATTTAATGAGCAGTTCTTC.

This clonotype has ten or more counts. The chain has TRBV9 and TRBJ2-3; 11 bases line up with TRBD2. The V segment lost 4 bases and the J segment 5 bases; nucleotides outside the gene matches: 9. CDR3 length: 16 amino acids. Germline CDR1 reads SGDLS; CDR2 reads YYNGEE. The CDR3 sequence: CASSSQPGLAVDTQYF. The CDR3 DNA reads TGTGCCAGCAGCTCGCAACCGGGACTAGCGGTAGATACGCAGTATTTT.

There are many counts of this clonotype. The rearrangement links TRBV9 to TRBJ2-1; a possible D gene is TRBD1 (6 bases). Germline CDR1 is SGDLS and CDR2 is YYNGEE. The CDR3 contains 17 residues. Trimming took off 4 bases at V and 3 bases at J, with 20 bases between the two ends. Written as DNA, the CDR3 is TGTGCCAGCAGCTCCCGATCAGGGGCTGGAGACTACAATGAGCAGTTCTTC. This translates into CASSSRSGAGDYNEQFF.

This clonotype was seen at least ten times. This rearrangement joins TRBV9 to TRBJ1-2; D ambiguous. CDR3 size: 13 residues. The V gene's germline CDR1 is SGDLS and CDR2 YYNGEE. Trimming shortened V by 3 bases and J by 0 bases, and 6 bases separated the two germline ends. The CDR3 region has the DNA TGTGCCAGCAGCGCGGACCCTAACTATGGCTACACCTTC. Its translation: CASSADPNYGYTF.

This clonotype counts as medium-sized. The CDR3 DNA reads as TGTGCCAGCAGCGCTCATCCGGCGAGCTCCTACGAGCAGTACTTC. This translates into CASSAHPASSYEQYF. This chain uses TRBV9 with TRBJ2-7; D is undetermined. Germline-derived CDR1 and CDR2 are SGDLS and YYNGEE. This CDR3 is 15 amino acids long. V shed 3 bases and J shed 0 bases, with 13 bases lying between them.

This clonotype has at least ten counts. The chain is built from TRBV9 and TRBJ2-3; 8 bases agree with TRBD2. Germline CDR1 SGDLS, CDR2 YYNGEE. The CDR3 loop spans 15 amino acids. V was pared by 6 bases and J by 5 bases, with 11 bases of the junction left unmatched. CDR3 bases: TGTGCCAGCAACTTAGCGGGGACCCCCGGAGATACGCAGTATTTT. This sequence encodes CASNLAGTPGDTQYF.

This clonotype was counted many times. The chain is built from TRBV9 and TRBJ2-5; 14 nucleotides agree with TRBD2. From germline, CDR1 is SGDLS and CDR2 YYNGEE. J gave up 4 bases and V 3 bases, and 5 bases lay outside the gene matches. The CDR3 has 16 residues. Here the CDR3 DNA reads TGTGCCAGCAGCGCCGCGACTAGCGGGAGGGGAGAGACCCAGTACTTC. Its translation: CASSAATSGRGETQYF.

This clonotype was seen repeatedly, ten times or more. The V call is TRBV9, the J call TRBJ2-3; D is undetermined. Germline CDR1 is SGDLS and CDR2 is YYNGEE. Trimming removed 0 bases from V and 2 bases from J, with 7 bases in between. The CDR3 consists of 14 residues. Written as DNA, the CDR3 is TGTGCCAGCAGCGTAGGTCCAGACACAGATACGCAGTATTTT. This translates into CASSVGPDTDTQYF. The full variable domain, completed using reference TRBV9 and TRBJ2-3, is DSGVTQTPKHLITATGQRVTLRCSPRSGDLSVYWYQQSLDQGLQFLIQYYNGEERAKGNILERFSAQQFPDLHSELNLSSLELGDSALYFCASSVGPDTDTQYFGPGTRLTVL.

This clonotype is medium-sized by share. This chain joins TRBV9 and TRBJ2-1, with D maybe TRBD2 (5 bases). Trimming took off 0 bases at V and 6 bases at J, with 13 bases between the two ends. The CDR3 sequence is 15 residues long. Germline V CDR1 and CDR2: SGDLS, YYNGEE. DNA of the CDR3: TGTGCCAGCAGCGTAGGACCCCAGGCGGGCAATGAGCAGTTCTTC. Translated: CASSVGPQAGNEQFF.

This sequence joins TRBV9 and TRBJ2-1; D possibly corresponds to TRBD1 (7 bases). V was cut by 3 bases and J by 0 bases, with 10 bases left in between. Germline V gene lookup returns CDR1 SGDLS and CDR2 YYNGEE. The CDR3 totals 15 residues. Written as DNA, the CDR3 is TGTGCCAGCAGCGGTCAGGGGGGCTCCTACAATGAGCAGTTCTTC. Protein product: CASSGQGGSYNEQFF.

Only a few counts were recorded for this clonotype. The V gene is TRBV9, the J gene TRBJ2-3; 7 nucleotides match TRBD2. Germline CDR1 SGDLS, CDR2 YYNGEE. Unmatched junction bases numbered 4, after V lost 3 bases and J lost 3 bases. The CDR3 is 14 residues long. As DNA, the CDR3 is TGTGCCAGCAGCGGAGTGGGGGGGACAGATACGCAGTATTTT. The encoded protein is CASSGVGGTDTQYF. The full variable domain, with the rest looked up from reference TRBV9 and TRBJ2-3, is DSGVTQTPKHLITATGQRVTLRCSPRSGDLSVYWYQQSLDQGLQFLIQYYNGEERAKGNILERFSAQQFPDLHSELNLSSLELGDSALYFCASSGVGGTDTQYFGPGTRLTVL.

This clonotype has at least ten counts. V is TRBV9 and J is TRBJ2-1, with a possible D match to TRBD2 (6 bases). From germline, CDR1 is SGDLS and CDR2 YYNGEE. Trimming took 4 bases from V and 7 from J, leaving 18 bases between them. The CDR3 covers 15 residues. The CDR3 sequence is CASSPRWRDRNEQFF. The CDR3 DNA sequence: TGTGCCAGCAGCCCGCGGTGGCGGGATAGGAATGAGCAGTTCTTC.

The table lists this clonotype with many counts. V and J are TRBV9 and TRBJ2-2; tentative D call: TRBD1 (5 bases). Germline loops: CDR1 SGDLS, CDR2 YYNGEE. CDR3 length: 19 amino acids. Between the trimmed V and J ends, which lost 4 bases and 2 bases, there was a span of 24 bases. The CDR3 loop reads CASSSRKVGLNFNTGELFF. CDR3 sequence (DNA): TGTGCCAGCAGCTCCAGAAAGGTGGGGCTCAACTTCAACACCGGGGAGCTGTTTTTT.

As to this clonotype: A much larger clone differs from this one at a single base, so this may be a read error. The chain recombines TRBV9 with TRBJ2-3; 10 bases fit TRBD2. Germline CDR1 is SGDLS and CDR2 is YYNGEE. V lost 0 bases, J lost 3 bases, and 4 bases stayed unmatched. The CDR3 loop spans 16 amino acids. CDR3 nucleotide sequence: TGTGCCAGCAGCGTAGGGTCTAGCGGGAGAACAGATACGCAGTATTTT. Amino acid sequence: CASSVGSSGRTDTQYF.

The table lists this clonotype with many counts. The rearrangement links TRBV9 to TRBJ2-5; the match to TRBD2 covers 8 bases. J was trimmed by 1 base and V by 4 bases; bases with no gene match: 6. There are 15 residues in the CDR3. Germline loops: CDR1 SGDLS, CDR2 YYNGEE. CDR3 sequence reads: CASSPSGGGQETQYF. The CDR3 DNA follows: TGTGCCAGCAGCCCAAGCGGGGGTGGCCAAGAGACCCAGTACTTC.

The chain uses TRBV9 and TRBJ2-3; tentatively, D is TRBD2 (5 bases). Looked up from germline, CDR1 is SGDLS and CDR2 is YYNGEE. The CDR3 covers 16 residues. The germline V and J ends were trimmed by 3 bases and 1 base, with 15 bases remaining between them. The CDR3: CASSETLYGGTDTQYF. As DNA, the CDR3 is TGTGCCAGCAGCGAGACCCTCTACGGGGGCACAGATACGCAGTATTTT.

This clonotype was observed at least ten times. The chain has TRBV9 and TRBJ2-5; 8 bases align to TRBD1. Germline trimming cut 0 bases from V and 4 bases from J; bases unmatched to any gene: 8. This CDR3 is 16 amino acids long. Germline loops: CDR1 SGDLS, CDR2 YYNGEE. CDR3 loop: CASSVGGDRLIETQYF. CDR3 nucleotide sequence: TGTGCCAGCAGCGTAGGGGGGGACAGGCTTATAGAGACCCAGTACTTC.